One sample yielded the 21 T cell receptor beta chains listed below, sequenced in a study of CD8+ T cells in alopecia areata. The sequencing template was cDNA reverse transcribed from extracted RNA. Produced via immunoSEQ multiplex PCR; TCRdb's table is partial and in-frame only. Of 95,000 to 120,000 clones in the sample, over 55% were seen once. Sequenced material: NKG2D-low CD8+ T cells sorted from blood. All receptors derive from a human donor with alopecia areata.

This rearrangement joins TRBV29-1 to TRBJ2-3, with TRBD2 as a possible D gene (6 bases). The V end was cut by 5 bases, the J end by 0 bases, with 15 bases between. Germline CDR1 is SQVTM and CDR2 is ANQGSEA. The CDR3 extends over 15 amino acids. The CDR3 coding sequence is TGCAGCGTTATAGGGACTTCTCATAGCACAGATACGCAGTATTTT. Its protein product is CSVIGTSHSTDTQYF.

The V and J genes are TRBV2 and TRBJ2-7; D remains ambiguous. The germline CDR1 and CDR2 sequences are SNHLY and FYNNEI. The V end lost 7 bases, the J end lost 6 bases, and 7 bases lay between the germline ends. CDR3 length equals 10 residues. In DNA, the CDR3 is TGTGCCAGCAAGAAGTCCGAGCAGTACTTC. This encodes CASKKSEQYF.

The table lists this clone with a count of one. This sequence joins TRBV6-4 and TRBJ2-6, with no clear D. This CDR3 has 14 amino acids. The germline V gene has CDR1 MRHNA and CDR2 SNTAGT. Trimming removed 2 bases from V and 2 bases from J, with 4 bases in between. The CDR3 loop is CASSDSTGANVLTF. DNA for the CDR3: TGTGCCAGCAGTGACAGTACTGGGGCCAACGTCCTGACTTTC.

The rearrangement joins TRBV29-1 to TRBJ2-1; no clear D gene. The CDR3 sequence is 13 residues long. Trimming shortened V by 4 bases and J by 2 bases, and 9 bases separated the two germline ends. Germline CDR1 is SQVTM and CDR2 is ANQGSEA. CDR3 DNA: TGCAGCGTTGGGGTAAAACCCTACAATGAGCAGTTCTTC. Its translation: CSVGVKPYNEQFF.

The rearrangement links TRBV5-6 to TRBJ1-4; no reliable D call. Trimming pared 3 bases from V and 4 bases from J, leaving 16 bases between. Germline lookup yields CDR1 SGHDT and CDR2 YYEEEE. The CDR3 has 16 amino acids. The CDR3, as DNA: TGTGCCAGCAGCTCACCCCGCAGAACTAATAATGAAAAACTGTTTTTT. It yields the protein CASSSPRRTNNEKLFF.

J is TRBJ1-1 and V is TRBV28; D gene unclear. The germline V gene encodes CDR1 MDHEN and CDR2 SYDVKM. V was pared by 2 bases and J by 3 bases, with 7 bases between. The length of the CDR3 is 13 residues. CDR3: CASSLGRYTEAFF. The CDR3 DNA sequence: TGTGCCAGCAGTTTAGGAAGGTACACTGAAGCTTTCTTT. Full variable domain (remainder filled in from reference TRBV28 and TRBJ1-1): DVKVTQSSRYLVKRTGEKVFLECVQDMDHENMFWYRQDPGLGLRLIYFSYDVKMKEKGDIPEGYSVSREKKERFSLILESASTNQTSMYLCASSLGRYTEAFFGQGTRLTVV.

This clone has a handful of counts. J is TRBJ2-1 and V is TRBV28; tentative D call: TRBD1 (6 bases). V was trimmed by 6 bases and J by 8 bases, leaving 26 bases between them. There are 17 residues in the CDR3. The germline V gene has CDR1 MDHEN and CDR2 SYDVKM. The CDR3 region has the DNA TGTGCCAGCAGCTACGGCCCCTTCAGGGGTCTGGGGTATGAGCAGTTCTTC. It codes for CASSYGPFRGLGYEQFF.

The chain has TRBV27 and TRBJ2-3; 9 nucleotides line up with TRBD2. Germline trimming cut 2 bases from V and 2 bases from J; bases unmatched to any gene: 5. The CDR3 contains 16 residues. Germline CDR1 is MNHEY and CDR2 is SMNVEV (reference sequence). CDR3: CASSLAAGGITDTQYF. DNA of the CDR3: TGTGCCAGCAGTTTAGCGGCGGGAGGGATCACAGATACGCAGTATTTT.

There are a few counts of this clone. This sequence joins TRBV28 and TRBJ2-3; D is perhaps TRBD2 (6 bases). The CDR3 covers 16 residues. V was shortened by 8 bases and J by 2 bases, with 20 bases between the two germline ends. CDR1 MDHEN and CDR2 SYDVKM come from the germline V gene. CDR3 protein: CASGGQGLNFTDTQYF. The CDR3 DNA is TGTGCCAGCGGAGGTCAGGGACTGAACTTCACAGATACGCAGTATTTT.

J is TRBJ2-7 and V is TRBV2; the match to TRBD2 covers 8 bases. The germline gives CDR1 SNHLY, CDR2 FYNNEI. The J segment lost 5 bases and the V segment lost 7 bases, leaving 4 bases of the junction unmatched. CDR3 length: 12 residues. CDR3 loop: CASNSGSHEQYF. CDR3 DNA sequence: TGTGCCAGCAACAGCGGGAGTCACGAGCAGTACTTC. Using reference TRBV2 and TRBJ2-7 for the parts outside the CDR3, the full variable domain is EPEVTQTPSHQVTQMGQEVILRCVPISNHLYFYWYRQILGQKVEFLVSFYNNEISEKSEIFDDQFSVERPDGSNFTLKIRSTKLEDSAMYFCASNSGSHEQYFGPGTRLTVT.

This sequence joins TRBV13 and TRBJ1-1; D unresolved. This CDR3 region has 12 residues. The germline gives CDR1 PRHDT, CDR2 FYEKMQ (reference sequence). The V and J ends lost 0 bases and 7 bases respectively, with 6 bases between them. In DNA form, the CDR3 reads TGTGCCAGCAGCTTAGGCCGTGGTGAAGCTTTCTTT. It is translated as CASSLGRGEAFF.

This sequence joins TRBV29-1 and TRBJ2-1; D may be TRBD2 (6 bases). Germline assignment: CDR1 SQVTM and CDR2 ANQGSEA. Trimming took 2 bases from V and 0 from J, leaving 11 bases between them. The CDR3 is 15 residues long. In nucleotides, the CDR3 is TGCAGCGTTGAACTCGCGGGACGCTCCTACAATGAGCAGTTCTTC. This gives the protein CSVELAGRSYNEQFF.

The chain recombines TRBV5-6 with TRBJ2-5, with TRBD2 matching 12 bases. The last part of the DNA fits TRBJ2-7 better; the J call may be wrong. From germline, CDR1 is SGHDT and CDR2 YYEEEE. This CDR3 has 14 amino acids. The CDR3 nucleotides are TGTGCCAGCAGCTCGGGACTAGCGGGCTACGAGCAGTACTTC. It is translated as CASSSGLAGYEQYF.

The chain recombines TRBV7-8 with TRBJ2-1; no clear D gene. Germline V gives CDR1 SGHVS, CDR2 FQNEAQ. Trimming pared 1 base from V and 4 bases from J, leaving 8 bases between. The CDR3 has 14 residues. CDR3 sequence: CASSLEHGYNEQFF. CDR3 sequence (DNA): TGTGCCAGCAGCTTAGAGCACGGGTACAATGAGCAGTTCTTC.

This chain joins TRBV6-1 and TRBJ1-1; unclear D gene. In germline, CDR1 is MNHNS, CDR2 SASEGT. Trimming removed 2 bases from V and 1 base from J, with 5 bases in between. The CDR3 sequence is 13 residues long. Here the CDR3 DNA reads TGTGCCAGCAGTGAATACCCGAACACTGAAGCTTTCTTT. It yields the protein CASSEYPNTEAFF.

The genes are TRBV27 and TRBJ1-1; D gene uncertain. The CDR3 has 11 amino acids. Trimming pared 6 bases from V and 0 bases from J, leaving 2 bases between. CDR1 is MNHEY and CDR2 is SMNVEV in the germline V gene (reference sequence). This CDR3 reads CASRVNTEAFF. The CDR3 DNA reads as TGTGCCAGCAGGGTGAACACTGAAGCTTTCTTT.

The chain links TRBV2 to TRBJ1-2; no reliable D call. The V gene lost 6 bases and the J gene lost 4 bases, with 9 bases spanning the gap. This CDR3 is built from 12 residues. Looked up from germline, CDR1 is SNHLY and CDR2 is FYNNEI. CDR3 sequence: CASSVQIYGYTF. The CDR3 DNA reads TGTGCCAGCAGCGTACAGATCTATGGCTACACCTTC. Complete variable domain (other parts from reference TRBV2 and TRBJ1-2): EPEVTQTPSHQVTQMGQEVILRCVPISNHLYFYWYRQILGQKVEFLVSFYNNEISEKSEIFDDQFSVERPDGSNFTLKIRSTKLEDSAMYFCASSVQIYGYTFGSGTRLTVV.

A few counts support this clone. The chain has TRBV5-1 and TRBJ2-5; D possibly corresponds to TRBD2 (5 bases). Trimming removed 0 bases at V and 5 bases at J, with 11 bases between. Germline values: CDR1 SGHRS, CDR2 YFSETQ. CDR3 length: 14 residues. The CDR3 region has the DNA TGCGCCAGCAGCTTGGGGGCGGAGGCGGAGACCCAGTACTTC. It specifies CASSLGAEAETQYF.

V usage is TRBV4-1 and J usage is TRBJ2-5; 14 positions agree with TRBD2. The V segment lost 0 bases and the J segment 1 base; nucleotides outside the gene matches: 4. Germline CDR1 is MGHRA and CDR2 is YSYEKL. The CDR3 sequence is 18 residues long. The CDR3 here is CASSQEWGLAGVQETQYF. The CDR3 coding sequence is TGCGCCAGCAGCCAAGAGTGGGGACTAGCGGGAGTCCAAGAGACCCAGTACTTC.

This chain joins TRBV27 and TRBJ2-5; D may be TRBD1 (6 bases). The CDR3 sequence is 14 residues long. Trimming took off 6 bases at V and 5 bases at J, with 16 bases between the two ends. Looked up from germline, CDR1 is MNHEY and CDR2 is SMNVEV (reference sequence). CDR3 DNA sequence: TGTGCCAGCAGGTCAACAGGGTTTGGGGAGACCCAGTACTTC. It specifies CASRSTGFGETQYF.

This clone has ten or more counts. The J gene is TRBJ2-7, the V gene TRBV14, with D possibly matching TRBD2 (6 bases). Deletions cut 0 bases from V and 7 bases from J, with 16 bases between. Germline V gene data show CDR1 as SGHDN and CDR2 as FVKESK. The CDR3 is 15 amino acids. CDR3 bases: TGTGCCAGCAGCCAAGATTGGGAGGATTTAGGGGAGCAGTACTTC. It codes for CASSQDWEDLGEQYF.